Detailed here is one T cell receptor (beta chain). The antigen this receptor binds is unknown. Base qualities were left out, and no much larger clone turns up one base away. The source of the sample is a study of response to subunit inactivated influenza vaccine (dated by TCRdb to 2016 to 2019). Background on the whole study: Deep quantitative T cell receptor repertoire profiling was used in the study to track responses to a trivalent subunit inactivated influenza vaccine. General findings and caveats noted by the study authors: The authors suggested that each seasonal influenza vaccination may recruit only a limited number of new T cells.

Libraries were made using RT-PCR. Sequencing used an Illumina HiSeq 2500. Starting from the raw public reads, TCRdb applied fastp trimming at Q25, assembled clones with MiXCR and retained in-frame beta chains. Each entry merges the rows of one CDR3 protein and shows their most common DNA and genes. The sample includes under 750,000 distinct CDR3 sequences, with approximately 12% observed a single time. About a tenth of the sample goes to the ten largest clones. The specimen was PBMCs from blood, collected on the day of vaccination. The sequence was obtained from a man in his fifties who received an inactivated influenza vaccine. Donor details come from another sample of the same person, matched by shared clones.

The CDR3: CASSLGGLASDTQYF. The nucleotides read TGCGCCAGCAGCTTGGGGGGACTAGCATCAGATACGCAGTATTTT. The rearrangement combines TRBV5-1 with TRBJ2-3; the junction holds 9 bases that match TRBD2. Trimming accounts for 0 bases at V and 4 bases at J, while the number of junction bases matched to no gene is 3. In the germline V gene, CDR1 corresponds to SGHRS and CDR2 to YFSETQ. From its cysteine to its phenylalanine, the CDR3 spans 15 amino acids. CDR3 DNA only is kept here, 45 bases in frame from base 1.